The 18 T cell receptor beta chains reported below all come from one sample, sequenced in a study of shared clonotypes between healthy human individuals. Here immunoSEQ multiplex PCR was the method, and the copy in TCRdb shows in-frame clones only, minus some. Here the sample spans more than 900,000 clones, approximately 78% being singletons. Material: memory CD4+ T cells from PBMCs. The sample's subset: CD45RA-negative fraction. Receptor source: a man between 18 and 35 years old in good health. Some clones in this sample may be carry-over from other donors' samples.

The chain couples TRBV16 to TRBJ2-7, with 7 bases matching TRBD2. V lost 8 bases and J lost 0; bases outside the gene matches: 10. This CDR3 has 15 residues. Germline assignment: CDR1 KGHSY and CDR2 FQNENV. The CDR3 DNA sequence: TGTGCCAGCTCACCAGCGGGGACGTTCTCCTACGAGCAGTACTTC. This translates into CASSPAGTFSYEQYF.

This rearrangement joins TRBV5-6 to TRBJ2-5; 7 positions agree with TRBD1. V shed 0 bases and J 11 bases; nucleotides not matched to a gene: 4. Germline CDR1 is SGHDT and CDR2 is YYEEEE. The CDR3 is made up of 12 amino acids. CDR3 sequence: CASSLDRGEQYF. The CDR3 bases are TGTGCCAGCAGCTTGGACAGGGGAGAGCAGTACTTC.

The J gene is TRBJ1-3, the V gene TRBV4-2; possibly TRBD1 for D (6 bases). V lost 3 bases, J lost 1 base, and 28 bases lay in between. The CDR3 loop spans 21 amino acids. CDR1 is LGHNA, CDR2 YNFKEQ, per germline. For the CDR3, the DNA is TGTGCCAGCAGCCAGGGGTCGAGTGCGGGGGCCTCGGGAGGATCTGGAAACACCATATATTTT. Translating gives CASSQGSSAGASGGSGNTIYF.

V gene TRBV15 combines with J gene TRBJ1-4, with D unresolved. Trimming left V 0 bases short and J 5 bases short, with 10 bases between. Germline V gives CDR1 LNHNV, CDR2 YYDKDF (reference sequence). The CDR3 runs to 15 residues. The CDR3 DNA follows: TGTGCCACCAGCAGAGACGATGTTCCCAATGAAAAACTGTTTTTT. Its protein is CATSRDDVPNEKLFF.

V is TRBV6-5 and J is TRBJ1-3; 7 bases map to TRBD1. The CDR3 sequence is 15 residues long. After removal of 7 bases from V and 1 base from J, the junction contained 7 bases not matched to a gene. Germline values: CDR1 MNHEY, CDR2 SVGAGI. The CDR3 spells CASTATGWSGNTIYF. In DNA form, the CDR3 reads TGTGCCAGCACCGCGACAGGGTGGTCTGGAAACACCATATATTTT.

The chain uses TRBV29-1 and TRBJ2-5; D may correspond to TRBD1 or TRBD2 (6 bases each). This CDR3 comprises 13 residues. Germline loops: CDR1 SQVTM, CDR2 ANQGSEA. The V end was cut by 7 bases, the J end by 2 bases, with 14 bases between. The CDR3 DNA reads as TGCAGCGCAGCCGGGGGCAGACAAGAGACCCAGTACTTC. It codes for CSAAGGRQETQYF. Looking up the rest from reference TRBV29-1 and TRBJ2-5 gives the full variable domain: SAVISQKPSRDICQRGTSLTIQCQVDSQVTMMFWYRQQPGQSLTLIATANQGSEATYESGFVIDKFPISRPNLTFSTLTVSNMSPEDSSIYLCSAAGGRQETQYFGPGTRLLVL.

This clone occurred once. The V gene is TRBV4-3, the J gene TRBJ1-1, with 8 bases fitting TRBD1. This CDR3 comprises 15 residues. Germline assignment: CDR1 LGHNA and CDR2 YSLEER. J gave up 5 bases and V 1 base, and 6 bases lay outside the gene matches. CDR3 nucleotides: TGCGCCAGCAGCCAAGTGCACAGGGGGTATACTGAAGCTTTCTTT. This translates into CASSQVHRGYTEAFF.

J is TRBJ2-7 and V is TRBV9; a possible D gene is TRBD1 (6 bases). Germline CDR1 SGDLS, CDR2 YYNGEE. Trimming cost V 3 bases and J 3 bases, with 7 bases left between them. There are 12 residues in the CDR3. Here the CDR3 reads CASSGTDYEQYF. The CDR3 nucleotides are TGTGCCAGCAGCGGGACAGACTACGAGCAGTACTTC.

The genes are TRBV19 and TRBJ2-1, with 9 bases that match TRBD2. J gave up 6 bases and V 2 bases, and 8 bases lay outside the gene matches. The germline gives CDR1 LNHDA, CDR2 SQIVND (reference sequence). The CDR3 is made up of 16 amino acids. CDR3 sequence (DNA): TGTGCCAGTAGTATATACCCGGGACTAGCCGCCAATGAGCAGTTCTTC. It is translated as CASSIYPGLAANEQFF.

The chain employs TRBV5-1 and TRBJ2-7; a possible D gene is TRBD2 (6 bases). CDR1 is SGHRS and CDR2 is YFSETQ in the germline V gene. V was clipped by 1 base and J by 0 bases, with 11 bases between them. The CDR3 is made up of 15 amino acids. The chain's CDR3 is CASSLLAGPSYEQYF. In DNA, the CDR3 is TGCGCCAGCAGCTTGCTGGCGGGGCCCTCCTACGAGCAGTACTTC.

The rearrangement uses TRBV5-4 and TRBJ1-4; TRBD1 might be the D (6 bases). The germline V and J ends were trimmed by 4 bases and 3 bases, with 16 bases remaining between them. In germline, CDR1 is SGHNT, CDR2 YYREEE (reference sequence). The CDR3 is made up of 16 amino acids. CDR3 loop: CASSPRGGAANEKLFF. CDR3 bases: TGTGCCAGCAGCCCACGGGGGGGCGCCGCTAATGAAAAACTGTTTTTT. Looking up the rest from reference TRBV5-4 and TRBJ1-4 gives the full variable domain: ETGVTQSPTHLIKTRGQQVTLRCSSQSGHNTVSWYQQALGQGPQFIFQYYREEENGRGNFPPRFSGLQFPNYSSELNVNALELDDSALYLCASSPRGGAANEKLFFGSGTQLSVL.

In DNA, the CDR3 is TGCGCCAGCAGCCCTGGGACAGGGGGCCACGAGCAGTACTTC. This translates into CASSPGTGGHEQYF. This rearrangement joins TRBV5-1 to TRBJ2-7; 12 bases map to TRBD1. Germline CDR1 SGHRS, CDR2 YFSETQ. The CDR3 has 14 residues. V dropped 4 bases and J dropped 5; count of bases not matched to a gene: 4. The whole variable domain, filled in from reference TRBV5-1 and TRBJ2-7, reads KAGVTQTPRYLIKTRGQQVTLSCSPISGHRSVSWYQQTPGQGLQFLFEYFSETQRNKGNFPGRFSGRQFSNSRSEMNVSTLELGDSALYLCASSPGTGGHEQYFGPGTRLTVT.

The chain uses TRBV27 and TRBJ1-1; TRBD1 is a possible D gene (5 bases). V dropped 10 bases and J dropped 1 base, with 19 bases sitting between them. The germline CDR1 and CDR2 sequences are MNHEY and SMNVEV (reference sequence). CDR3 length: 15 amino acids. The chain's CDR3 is CATYRWGPGNTEAFF. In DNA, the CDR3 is TGTGCCACCTATCGATGGGGACCGGGGAACACTGAAGCTTTCTTT.

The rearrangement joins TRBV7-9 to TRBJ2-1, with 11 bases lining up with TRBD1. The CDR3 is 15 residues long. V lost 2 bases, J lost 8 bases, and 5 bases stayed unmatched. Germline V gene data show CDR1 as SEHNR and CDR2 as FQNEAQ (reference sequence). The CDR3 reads CASSLRTGGRDEQFF. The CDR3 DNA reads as TGTGCCAGCAGCTTACGGACAGGGGGCAGGGATGAGCAGTTCTTC.

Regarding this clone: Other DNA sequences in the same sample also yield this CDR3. In DNA form, the CDR3 reads TGCGCCAGCAGCTTCGGGATCCAAGAGACCCAGTACTTC. As protein: CASSFGIQETQYF. The chain carries TRBV5-1 and TRBJ2-5, with D possibly TRBD2 on 5 matching bases. CDR1 and CDR2 (germline): SGHRS, YFSETQ. The V and J ends lost 2 bases and 1 base respectively, with 6 bases between them. The CDR3 runs 13 residues.

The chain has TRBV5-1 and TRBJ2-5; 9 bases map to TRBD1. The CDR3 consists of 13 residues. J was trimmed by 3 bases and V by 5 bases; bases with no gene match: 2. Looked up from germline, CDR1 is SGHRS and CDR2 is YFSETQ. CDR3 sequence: CASRWTGEETQYF. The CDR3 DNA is TGCGCCAGCAGGTGGACAGGGGAAGAGACCCAGTACTTC.

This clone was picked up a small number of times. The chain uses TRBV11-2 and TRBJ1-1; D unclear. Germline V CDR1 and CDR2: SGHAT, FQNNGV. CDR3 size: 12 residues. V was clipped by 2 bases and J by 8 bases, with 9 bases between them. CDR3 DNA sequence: TGTGCCAGCAGCTTACAATATGGCGAAGCTTTCTTT. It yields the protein CASSLQYGEAFF.

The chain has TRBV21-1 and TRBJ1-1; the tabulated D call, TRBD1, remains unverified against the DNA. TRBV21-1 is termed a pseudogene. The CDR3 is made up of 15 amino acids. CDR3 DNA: TGTGCCAGCAGCAAAGGGGACAGCGCTAACACTGAAGCTTTCTTT. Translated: CASSKGDSANTEAFF.